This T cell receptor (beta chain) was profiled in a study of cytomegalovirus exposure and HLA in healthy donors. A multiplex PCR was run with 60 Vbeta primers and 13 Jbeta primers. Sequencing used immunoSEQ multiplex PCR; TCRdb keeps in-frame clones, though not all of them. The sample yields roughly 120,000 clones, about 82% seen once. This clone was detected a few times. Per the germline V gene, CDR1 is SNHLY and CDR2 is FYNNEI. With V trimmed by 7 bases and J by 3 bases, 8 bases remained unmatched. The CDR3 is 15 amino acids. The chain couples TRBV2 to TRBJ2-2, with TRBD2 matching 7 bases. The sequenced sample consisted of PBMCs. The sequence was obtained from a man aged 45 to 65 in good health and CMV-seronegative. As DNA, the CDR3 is TGTGCCAGCAAAGGGGCGGGGGACTACACCGGGGAGCTGTTTTTT. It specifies CASKGAGDYTGELFF.